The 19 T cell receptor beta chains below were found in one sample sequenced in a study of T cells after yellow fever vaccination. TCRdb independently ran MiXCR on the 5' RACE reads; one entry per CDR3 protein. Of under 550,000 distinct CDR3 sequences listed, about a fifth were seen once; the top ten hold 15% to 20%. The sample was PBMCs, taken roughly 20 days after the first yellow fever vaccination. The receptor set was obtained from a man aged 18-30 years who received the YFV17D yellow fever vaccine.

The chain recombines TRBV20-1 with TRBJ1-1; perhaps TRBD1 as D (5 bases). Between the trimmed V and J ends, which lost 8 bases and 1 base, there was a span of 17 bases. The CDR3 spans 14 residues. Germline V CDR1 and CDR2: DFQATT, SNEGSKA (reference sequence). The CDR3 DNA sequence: TGCAGTACCAACAACCCCAGGGCGAACACTGAAGCTTTCTTT. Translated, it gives CSTNNPRANTEAFF.

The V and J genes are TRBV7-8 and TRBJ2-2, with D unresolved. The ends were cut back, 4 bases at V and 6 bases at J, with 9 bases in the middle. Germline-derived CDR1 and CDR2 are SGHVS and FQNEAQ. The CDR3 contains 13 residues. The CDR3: CASSSWRAGELFF. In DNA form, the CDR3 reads TGTGCCAGCAGCTCATGGAGAGCCGGGGAGCTGTTTTTT.

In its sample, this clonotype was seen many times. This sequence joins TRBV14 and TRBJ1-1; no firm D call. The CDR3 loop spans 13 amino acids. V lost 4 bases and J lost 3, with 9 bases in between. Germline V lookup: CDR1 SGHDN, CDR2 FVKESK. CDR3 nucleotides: TGTGCCAGCAGCCGGTTCACATACACTGAAGCTTTCTTT. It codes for CASSRFTYTEAFF.

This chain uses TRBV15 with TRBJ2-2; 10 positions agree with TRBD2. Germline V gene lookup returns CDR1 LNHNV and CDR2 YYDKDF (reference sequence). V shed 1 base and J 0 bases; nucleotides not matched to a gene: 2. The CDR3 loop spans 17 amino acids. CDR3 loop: CATSRASGGANTGELFF. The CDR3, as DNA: TGTGCCACCAGCAGAGCCAGCGGGGGGGCGAACACCGGGGAGCTGTTTTTT. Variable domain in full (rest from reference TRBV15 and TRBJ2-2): DAMVIQNPRYQVTQFGKPVTLSCSQTLNHNVMYWYQQKSSQAPKLLFHYYDKDFNNEADTPDNFQSRRPNTSFCFLDIRSPGLGDTAMYLCATSRASGGANTGELFFGEGSRLTVL.

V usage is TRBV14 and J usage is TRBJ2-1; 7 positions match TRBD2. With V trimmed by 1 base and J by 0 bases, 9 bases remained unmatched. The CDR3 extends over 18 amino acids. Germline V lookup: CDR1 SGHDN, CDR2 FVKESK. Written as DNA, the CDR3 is TGTGCCAGCAGCCAAGGTTTGAGACTAGCCCTCTCCTACAATGAGCAGTTCTTC. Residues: CASSQGLRLALSYNEQFF.

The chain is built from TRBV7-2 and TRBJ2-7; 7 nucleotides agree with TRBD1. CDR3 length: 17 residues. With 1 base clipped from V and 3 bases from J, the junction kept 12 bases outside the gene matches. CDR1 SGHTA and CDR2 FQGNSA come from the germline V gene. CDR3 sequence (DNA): TGTGCCAGCAGCTTAGGGGTAGGGGGCCTGCCCCTCTACGAGCAGTACTTC. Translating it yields CASSLGVGGLPLYEQYF.

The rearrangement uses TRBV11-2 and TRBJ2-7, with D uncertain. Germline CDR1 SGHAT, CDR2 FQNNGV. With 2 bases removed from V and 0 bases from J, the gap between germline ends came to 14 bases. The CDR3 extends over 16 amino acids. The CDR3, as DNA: TGTGCCAGCAGCTTAACCAGCCAACCCCTCTCCTACGAGCAGTACTTC. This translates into CASSLTSQPLSYEQYF.

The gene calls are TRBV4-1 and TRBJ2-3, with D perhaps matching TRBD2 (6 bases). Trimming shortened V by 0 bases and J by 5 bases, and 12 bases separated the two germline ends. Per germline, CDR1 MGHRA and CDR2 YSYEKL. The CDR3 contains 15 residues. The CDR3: CASSQDGLALDTQYF. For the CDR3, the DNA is TGCGCCAGCAGCCAAGATGGGCTAGCGTTAGATACGCAGTATTTT.

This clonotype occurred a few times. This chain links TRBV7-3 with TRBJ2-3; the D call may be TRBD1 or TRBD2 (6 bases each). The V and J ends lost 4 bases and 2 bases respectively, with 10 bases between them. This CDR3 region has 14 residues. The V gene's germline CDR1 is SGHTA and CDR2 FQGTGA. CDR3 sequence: CASSSGASTDTQYF. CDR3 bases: TGTGCCAGCAGCTCGGGGGCTTCCACAGATACGCAGTATTTT.

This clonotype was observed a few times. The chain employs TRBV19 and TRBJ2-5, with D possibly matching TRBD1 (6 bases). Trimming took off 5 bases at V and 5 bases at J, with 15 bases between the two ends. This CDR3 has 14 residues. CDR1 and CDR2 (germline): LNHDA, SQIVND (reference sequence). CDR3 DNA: TGTGCCAGTAGTCGAACAGGGTACCGGGAGACCCAGTACTTC. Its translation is CASSRTGYRETQYF.

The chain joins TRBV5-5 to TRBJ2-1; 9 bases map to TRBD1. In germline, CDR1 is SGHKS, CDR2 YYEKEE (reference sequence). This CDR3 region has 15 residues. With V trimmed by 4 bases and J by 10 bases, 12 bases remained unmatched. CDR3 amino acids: CASSTSGQGSREQFF. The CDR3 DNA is TGTGCCAGCAGCACGTCGGGACAGGGCTCCCGCGAGCAGTTCTTC.

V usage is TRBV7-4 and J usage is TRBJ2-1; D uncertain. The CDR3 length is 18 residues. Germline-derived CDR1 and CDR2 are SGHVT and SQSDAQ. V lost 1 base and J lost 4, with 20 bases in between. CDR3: CASSLVMWVARPYNEQFF. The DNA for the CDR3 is TGTGCCAGCAGCTTAGTTATGTGGGTAGCCCGACCATACAATGAGCAGTTCTTC.

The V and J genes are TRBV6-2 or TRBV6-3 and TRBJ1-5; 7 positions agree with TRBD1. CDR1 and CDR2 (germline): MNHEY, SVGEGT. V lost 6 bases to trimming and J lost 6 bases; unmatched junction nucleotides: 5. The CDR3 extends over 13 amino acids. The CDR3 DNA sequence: TGTGCCAGCAGCAACCAGGGGGTTCAGCCCCAGCATTTT. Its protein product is CASSNQGVQPQHF.

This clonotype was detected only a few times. The chain's CDR3 is CASRRSTRHNEQFF. The CDR3 DNA is TGTGCCAGCAGGCGTTCAACGCGTCACAATGAGCAGTTCTTC. The rearrangement uses TRBV12-3 or TRBV12-4 and TRBJ2-1; D call uncertain. This CDR3 spans 14 amino acids. V was shortened by 6 bases and J by 5 bases, with 14 bases between the two germline ends.

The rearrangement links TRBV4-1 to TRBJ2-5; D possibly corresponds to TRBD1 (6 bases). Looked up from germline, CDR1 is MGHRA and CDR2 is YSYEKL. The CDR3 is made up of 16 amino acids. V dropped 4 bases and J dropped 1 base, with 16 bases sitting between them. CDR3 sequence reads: CASSPYSGALQETQYF. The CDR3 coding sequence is TGCGCCAGCAGCCCGTACTCAGGGGCTCTCCAAGAGACCCAGTACTTC.

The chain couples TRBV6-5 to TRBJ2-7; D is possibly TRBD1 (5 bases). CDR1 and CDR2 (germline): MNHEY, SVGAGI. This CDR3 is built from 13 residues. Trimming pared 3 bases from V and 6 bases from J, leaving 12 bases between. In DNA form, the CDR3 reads TGTGCCAGCAGTTATAGGGGATCAGGCGAGCAGTACGTC. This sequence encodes CASSYRGSGEQYV.

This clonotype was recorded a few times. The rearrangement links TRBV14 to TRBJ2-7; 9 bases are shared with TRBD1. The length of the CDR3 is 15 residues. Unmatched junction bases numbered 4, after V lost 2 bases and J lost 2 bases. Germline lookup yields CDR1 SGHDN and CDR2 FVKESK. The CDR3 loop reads CASSQIYRGPYEQYF. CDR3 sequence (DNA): TGTGCCAGCAGCCAAATTTACAGGGGGCCCTACGAGCAGTACTTC.

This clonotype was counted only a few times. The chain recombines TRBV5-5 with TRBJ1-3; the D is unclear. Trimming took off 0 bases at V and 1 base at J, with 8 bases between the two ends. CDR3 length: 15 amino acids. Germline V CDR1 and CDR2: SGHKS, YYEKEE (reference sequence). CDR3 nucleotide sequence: TGTGCCAGCAGCTTGGGCGGAGGGTCTGGAAACACCATATATTTT. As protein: CASSLGGGSGNTIYF.

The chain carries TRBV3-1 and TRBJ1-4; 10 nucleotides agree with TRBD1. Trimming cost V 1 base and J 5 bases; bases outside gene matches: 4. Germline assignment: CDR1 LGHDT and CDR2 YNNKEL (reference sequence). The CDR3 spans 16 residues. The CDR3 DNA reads TGTGCCAGCAGCCAAGGGGACAGGGGCCTGAATGAAAAACTGTTTTTT. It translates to CASSQGDRGLNEKLFF.